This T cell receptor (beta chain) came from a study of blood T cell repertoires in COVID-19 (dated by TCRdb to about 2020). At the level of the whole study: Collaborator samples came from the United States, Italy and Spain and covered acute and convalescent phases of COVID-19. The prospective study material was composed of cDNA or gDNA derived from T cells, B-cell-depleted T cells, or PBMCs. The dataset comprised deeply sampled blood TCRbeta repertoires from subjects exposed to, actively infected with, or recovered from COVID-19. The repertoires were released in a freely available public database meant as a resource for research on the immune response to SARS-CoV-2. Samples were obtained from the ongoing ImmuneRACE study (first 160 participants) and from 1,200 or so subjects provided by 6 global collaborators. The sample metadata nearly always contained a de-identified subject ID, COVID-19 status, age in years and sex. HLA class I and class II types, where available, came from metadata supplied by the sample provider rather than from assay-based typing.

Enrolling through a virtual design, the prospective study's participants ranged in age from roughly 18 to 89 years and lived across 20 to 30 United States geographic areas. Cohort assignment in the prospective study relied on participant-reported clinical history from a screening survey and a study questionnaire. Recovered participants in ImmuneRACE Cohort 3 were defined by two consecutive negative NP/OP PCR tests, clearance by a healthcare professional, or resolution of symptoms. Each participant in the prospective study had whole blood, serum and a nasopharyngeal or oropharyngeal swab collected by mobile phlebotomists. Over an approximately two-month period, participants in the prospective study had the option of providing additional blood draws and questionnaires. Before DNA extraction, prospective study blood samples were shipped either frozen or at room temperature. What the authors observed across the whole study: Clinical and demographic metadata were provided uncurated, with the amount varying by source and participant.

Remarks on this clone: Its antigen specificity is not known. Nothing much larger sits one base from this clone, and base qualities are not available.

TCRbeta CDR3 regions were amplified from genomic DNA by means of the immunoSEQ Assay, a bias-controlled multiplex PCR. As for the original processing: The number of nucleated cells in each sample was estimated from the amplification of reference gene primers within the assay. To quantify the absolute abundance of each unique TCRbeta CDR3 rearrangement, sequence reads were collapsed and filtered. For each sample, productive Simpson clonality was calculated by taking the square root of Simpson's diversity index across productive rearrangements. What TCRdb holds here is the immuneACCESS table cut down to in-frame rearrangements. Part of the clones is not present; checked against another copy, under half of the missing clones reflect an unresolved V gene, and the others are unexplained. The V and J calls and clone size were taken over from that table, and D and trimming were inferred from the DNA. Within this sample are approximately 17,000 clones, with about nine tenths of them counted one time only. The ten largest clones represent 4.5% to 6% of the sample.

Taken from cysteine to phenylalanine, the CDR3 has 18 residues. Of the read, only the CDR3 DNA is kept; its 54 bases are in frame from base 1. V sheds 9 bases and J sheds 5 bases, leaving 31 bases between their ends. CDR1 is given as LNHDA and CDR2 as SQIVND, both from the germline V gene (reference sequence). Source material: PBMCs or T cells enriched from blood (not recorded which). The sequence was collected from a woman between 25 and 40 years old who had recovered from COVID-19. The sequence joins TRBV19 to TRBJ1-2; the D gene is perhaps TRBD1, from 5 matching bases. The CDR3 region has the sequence CASTDVRASGLNSYGYTF. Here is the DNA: TGTGCCAGCACCGACGTCCGCGCATCGGGACTGAACTCTTATGGCTACACCTTC.